This is a list of T cell receptor beta chains from one sample in a study of shared clonotypes between healthy human individuals. Sequencing used immunoSEQ multiplex PCR; TCRdb keeps in-frame clones, though not all of them. Of 550,000 to 700,000 clones in the sample, less than 80% are singletons; the top ten hold around 2%. The source material was memory CD4+ T cells sorted from blood. The origin of the receptors is a woman under 40 in good health. CDR3s include the opening cysteine and the closing phenylalanine or tryptophan. The order of the fields is clone size, J gene, V gene, D gene, CDR3 protein, CDR3 DNA. The D gene is left open where the match is weak. Clone size is stated in some rows and not others, as once, few, many or a class when expanded.

abundance: few
j_gene: TRBJ1-5
v_gene: TRBV6-1
d_gene: .
CDR3aa: CASSDVDRHNQPQHF
CDR3nt: TGTGCCAGCAGTGATGTTGACAGGCACAATCAGCCCCAGCATTTT

abundance: .
j_gene: TRBJ1-1
v_gene: TRBV30
d_gene: .
CDR3aa: CAGGGQYTEAFF
CDR3nt: TGTGCCGGGGGGGGTCAGTACACTGAAGCTTTCTTT

abundance: .
j_gene: TRBJ1-5
v_gene: TRBV5-8
d_gene: .
CDR3aa: CASSFYGRASNQPQHF
CDR3nt: TGTGCCAGCAGCTTTTATGGCAGGGCGAGCAATCAGCCCCAGCATTTT

abundance: .
j_gene: TRBJ2-3
v_gene: TRBV5-1
d_gene: .
CDR3aa: CASSFAQGPSTDTQYF
CDR3nt: TGCGCCAGCAGCTTTGCACAGGGCCCCAGCACAGATACGCAGTATTTT

abundance: few
j_gene: TRBJ2-7
v_gene: TRBV7-2
d_gene: .
CDR3aa: CASSQGTGLPYEQYF
CDR3nt: TGTGCCAGCAGCCAAGGCACAGGCCTCCCCTACGAGCAGTACTTC

abundance: .
j_gene: TRBJ2-5
v_gene: TRBV2
d_gene: TRBD1
CDR3aa: CASSEAGTGQETQYF
CDR3nt: TGTGCCAGCAGTGAAGCAGGGACAGGTCAAGAGACCCAGTACTTC

abundance: .
j_gene: TRBJ1-2
v_gene: TRBV28
d_gene: TRBD1
CDR3aa: CASTLTGGADYGYTF
CDR3nt: TGTGCCAGCACCTTAACAGGGGGCGCTGACTATGGCTACACCTTC

abundance: .
j_gene: TRBJ1-4
v_gene: TRBV11-3
d_gene: TRBD1
CDR3aa: CASSTDPGGREKLFF
CDR3nt: TGTGCCAGCAGCACGGATCCAGGGGGTAGGGAAAAACTGTTTTTT

abundance: .
j_gene: TRBJ2-5
v_gene: TRBV5-1
d_gene: .
CDR3aa: CASRNEETQYF
CDR3nt: TGCGCCAGCAGAAATGAAGAGACCCAGTACTTC

abundance: .
j_gene: TRBJ2-1
v_gene: TRBV4-1
d_gene: TRBD1
CDR3aa: CASSHGTDDYNEQFF
CDR3nt: TGCGCCAGCAGCCATGGGACAGATGACTACAATGAGCAGTTCTTC

abundance: .
j_gene: TRBJ2-3
v_gene: TRBV4-2
d_gene: .
CDR3aa: CASSQDFRQDTDTQYF
CDR3nt: TGTGCCAGCAGCCAAGATTTCCGGCAGGACACAGATACGCAGTATTTT

abundance: few
j_gene: TRBJ2-5
v_gene: TRBV4-2
d_gene: TRBD2
CDR3aa: CASSQEGSGSQETQYF
CDR3nt: TGTGCCAGCAGCCAAGAAGGCAGCGGGAGCCAAGAGACCCAGTACTTC

abundance: few
j_gene: TRBJ1-1
v_gene: TRBV18
d_gene: .
CDR3aa: CASSWGSENTEAFF
CDR3nt: TGTGCCAGCTCCTGGGGCAGCGAGAACACTGAAGCTTTCTTT

abundance: .
j_gene: TRBJ2-5
v_gene: TRBV5-1
d_gene: TRBD2
CDR3aa: CASTSSLAGSQETQYF
CDR3nt: TGCGCCAGCACCTCCTCACTAGCGGGATCACAAGAGACCCAGTACTTC

abundance: .
j_gene: TRBJ1-4
v_gene: TRBV28
d_gene: .
CDR3aa: CASSIPRINEKLFF
CDR3nt: TGTGCCAGCAGTATACCACGGATAAATGAAAAACTGTTTTTT

abundance: .
j_gene: TRBJ2-6
v_gene: TRBV27
d_gene: .
CDR3aa: CASSLIGAGANVLTF
CDR3nt: TGTGCCAGCAGTTTAATTGGTGCCGGGGCCAACGTCCTGACTTTC

abundance: .
j_gene: TRBJ1-1
v_gene: TRBV6-6
d_gene: TRBD1
CDR3aa: CASSTGTGKENTEAFF
CDR3nt: TGTGCCAGCAGCACCGGGACAGGGAAGGAGAACACTGAAGCTTTCTTT

abundance: few
j_gene: TRBJ2-1
v_gene: TRBV5-1
d_gene: .
CDR3aa: CASSLGRAVWTAQDSYNEQFF
CDR3nt: TGCGCCAGCAGCTTGGGGAGGGCGGTCTGGACAGCCCAAGACTCCTACAATGAGCAGTTCTTC

abundance: .
j_gene: TRBJ1-4
v_gene: TRBV7-9
d_gene: .
CDR3aa: CASTGTSGGGVEKLFF
CDR3nt: TGTGCCAGCACCGGCACTTCGGGGGGAGGCGTAGAAAAACTGTTTTTT

abundance: .
j_gene: TRBJ1-4
v_gene: TRBV27
d_gene: .
CDR3aa: CASSPGPNNEKLFF
CDR3nt: TGTGCCAGCAGTCCGGGACCGAATAATGAAAAACTGTTTTTT

abundance: few
j_gene: TRBJ2-1
v_gene: TRBV19
d_gene: TRBD1
CDR3aa: CASSPRTGIYNEQFF
CDR3nt: TGTGCCAGTAGTCCACGGACAGGGATATACAATGAGCAGTTCTTC

abundance: few
j_gene: TRBJ1-5
v_gene: TRBV19
d_gene: .
CDR3aa: CASNLPGAGGQPQHF
CDR3nt: TGTGCCAGTAACCTCCCAGGGGCGGGAGGTCAGCCCCAGCATTTT

abundance: .
j_gene: TRBJ1-2
v_gene: TRBV28
d_gene: TRBD1
CDR3aa: CASSTAGGTNYGYTF
CDR3nt: TGTGCCAGCAGTACCGCAGGGGGAACTAACTATGGCTACACCTTC

abundance: once
j_gene: TRBJ2-7
v_gene: TRBV28
d_gene: .
CDR3aa: CASSLEYEQYF
CDR3nt: TGTGCCAGCAGTTTGGAGTACGAGCAGTACTTC

abundance: .
j_gene: TRBJ1-5
v_gene: TRBV10-2
d_gene: TRBD1
CDR3aa: CASSESGTRGHQPQHF
CDR3nt: TGCGCCAGCAGTGAGTCGGGGACGAGGGGGCATCAGCCCCAGCATTTT

abundance: .
j_gene: TRBJ1-2
v_gene: TRBV10-3
d_gene: .
CDR3aa: CAISESREGEINYGYTF
CDR3nt: TGTGCCATCAGTGAGTCCAGGGAAGGGGAGATTAACTATGGCTACACCTTC

abundance: .
j_gene: TRBJ2-3
v_gene: TRBV4-2
d_gene: TRBD2
CDR3aa: CASSQETSGQYTDTQYF
CDR3nt: TGTGCCAGCAGCCAAGAGACTAGCGGACAGTACACAGATACGCAGTATTTT